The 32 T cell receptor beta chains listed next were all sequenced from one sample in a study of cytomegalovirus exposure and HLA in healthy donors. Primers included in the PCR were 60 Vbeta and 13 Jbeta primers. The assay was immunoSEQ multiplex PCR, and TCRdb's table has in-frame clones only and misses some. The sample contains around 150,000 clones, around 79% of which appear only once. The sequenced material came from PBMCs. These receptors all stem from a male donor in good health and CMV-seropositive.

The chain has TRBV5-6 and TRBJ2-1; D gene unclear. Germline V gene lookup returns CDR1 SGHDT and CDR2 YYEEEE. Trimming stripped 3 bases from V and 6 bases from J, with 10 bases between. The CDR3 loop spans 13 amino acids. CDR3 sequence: CASSWLTTNEQFF. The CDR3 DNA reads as TGTGCCAGCAGCTGGTTGACAACCAATGAGCAGTTCTTC.

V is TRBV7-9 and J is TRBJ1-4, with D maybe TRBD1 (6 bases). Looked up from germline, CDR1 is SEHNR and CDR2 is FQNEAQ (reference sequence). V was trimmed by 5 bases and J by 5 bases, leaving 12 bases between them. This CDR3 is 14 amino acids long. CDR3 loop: CASSASTGNEKLFF. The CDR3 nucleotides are TGTGCCAGCAGCGCCTCCACAGGGAATGAAAAACTGTTTTTT.

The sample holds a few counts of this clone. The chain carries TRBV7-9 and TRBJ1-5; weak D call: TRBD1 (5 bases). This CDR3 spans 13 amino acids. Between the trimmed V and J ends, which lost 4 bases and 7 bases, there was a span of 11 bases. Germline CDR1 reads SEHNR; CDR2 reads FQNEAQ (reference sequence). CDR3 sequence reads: CASSYGHAQPQHF. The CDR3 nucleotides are TGTGCCAGCAGCTATGGACACGCACAGCCCCAGCATTTT.

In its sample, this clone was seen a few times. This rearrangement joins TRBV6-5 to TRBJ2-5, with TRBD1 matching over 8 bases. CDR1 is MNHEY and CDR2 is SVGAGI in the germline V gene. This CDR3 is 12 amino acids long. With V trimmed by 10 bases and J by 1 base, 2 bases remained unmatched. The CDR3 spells CATQGAQETQYF. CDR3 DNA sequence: TGTGCCACTCAGGGGGCCCAAGAGACCCAGTACTTC.

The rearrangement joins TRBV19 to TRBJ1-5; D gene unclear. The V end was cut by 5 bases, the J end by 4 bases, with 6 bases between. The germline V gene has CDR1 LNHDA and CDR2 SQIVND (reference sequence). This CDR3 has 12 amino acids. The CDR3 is CASSWPNQPQHF. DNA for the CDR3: TGTGCCAGTAGTTGGCCTAATCAGCCCCAGCATTTT.

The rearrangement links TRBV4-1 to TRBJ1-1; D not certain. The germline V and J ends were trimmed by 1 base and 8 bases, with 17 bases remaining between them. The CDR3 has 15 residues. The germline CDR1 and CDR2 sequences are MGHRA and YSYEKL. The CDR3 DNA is TGCGCCAGCAGCCAAGTTACCATGGCCCCTTCGGAAGCTTTCTTT. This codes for CASSQVTMAPSEAFF.

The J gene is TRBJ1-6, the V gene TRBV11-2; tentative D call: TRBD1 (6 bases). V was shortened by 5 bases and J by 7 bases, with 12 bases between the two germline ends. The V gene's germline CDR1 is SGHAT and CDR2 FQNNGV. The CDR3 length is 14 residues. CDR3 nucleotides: TGTGCCAGCAGCCTACAGGGTAGGAATTCACCCCTCCACTTT. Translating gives CASSLQGRNSPLHF.

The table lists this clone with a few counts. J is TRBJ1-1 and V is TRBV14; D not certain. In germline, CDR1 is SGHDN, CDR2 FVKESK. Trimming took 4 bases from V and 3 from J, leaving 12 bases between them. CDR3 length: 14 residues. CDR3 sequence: CASSRGGYDTEAFF. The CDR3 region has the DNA TGTGCCAGCAGCCGAGGAGGGTACGACACTGAAGCTTTCTTT.

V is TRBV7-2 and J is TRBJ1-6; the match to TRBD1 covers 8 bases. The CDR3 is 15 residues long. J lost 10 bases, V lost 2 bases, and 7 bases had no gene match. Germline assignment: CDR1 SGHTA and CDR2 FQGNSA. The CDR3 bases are TGTGCCAGCAGCTTATTGGACAGGGTGCTGTCACCCCTCCACTTT. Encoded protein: CASSLLDRVLSPLHF.

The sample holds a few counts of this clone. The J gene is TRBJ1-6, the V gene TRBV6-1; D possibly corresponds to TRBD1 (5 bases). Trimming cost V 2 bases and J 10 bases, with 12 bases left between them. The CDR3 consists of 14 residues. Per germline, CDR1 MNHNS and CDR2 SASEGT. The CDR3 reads CASSEPGGLSPLHF. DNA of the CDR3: TGTGCCAGCAGTGAACCCGGGGGGTTGTCACCCCTCCACTTT.

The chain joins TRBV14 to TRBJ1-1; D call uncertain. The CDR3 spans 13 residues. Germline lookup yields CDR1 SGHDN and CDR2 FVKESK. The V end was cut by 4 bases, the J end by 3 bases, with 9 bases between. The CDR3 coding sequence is TGTGCCAGCAGCCGGTCAGAGGACACTGAAGCTTTCTTT. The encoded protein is CASSRSEDTEAFF.

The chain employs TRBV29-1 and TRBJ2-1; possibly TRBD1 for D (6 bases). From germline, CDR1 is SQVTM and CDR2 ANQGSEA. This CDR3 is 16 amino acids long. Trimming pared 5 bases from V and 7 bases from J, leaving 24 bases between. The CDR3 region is CSVWFRDSERGNEQFF. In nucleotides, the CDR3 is TGCAGCGTTTGGTTCCGGGATTCGGAAAGGGGGAATGAGCAGTTCTTC.

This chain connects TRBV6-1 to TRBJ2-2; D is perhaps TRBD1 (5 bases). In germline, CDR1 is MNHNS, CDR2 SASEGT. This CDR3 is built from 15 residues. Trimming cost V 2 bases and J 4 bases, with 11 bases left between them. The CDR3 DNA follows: TGTGCCAGCAGTGAATATCGACAGCCCACCGGGGAGCTGTTTTTT. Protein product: CASSEYRQPTGELFF.

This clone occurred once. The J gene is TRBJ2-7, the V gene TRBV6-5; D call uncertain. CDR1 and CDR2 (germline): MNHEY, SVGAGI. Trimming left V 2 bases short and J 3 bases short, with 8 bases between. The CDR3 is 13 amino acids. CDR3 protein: CASSYGILYEQYF. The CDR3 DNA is TGTGCCAGCAGTTACGGTATACTCTACGAGCAGTACTTC.

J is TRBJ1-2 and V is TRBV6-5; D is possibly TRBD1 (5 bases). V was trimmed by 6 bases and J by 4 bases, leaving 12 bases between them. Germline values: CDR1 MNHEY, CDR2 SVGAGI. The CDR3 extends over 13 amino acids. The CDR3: CASRPGLSYGYTF. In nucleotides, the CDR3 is TGTGCCAGCAGGCCAGGGCTCAGCTATGGCTACACCTTC.

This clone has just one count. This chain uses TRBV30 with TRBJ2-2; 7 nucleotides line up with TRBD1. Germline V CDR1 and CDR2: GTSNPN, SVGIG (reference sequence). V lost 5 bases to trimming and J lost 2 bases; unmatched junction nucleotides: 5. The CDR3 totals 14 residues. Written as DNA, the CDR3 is TGTGCCTGGCGAGGGGGCCTCAACACCGGGGAGCTGTTTTTT. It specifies CAWRGGLNTGELFF.

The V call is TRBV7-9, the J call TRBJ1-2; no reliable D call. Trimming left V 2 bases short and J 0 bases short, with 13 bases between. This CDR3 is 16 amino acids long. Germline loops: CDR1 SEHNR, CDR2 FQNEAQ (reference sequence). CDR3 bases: TGTGCCAGCAGCTTACGCGACACTTCAGCTAACTATGGCTACACCTTC. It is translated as CASSLRDTSANYGYTF.

The DNA for the CDR3 is TGCAGCGTTGAAGTGTCGGGGATGGGCTATGGCTACACCTTC. Its translation is CSVEVSGMGYGYTF. J is TRBJ1-2 and V is TRBV29-1; no clear D gene. This CDR3 contains 14 residues. Germline V gene lookup returns CDR1 SQVTM and CDR2 ANQGSEA. The germline V and J ends were trimmed by 1 base and 4 bases, with 13 bases remaining between them.

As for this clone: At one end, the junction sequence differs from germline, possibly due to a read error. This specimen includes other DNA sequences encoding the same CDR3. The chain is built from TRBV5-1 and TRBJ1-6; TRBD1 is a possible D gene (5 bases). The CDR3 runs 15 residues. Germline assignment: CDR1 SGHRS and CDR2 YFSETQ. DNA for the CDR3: TGCGCCAGCAGCTTGGCCGGAGGGGTTAATTCCCCCCTCCACTTT. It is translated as CASSLAGGVNSPLHF.

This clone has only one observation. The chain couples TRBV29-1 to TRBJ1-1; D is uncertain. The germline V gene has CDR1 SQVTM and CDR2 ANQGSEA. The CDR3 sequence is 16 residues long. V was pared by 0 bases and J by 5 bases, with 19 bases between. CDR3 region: CSVEDRFARVGTEAFF. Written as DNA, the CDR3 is TGCAGCGTTGAAGATCGGTTCGCGAGGGTTGGGACTGAAGCTTTCTTT.

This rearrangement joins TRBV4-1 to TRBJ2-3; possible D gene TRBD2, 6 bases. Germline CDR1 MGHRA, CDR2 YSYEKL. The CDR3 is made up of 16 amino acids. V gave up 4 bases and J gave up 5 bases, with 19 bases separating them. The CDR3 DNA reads TGCGCCAGCAGCCCGGAGGTGGGGGGTGAAGGAGATACGCAGTATTTT. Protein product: CASSPEVGGEGDTQYF.

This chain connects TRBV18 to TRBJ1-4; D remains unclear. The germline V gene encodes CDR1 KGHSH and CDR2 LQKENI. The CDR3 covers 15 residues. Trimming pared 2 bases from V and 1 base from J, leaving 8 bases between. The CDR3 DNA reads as TGTGCCAGCTCACCAAACAGCGGAACTAATGAAAAACTGTTTTTT. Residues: CASSPNSGTNEKLFF.

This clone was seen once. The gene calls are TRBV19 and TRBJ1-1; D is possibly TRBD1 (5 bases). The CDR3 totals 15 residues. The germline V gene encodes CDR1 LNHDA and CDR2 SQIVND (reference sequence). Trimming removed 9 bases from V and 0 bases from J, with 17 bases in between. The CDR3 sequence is CASKATGPLNTEAFF. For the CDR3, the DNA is TGTGCCAGCAAGGCAACAGGCCCCTTGAACACTGAAGCTTTCTTT.

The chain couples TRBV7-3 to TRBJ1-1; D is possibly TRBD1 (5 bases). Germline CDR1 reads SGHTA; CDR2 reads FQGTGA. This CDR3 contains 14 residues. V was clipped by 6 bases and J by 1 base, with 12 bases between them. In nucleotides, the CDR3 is TGTGCCAGCAGTCCGAACGGGGGGAACACTGAAGCTTTCTTT. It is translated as CASSPNGGNTEAFF.

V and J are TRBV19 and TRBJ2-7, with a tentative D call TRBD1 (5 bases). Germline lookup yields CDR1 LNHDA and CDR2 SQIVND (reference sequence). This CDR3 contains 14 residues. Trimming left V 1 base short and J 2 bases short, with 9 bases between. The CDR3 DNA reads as TGTGCCAGTAGTATAGGGGAAGGGGCCTACGAGCAGTACTTC. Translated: CASSIGEGAYEQYF.

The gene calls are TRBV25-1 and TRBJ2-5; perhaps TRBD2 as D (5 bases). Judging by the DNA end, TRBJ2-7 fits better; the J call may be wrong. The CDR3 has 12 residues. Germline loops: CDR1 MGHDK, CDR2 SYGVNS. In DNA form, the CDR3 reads TGTGCCAGCCCCGAGGGCTCCTACGAGCAGTACTTC. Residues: CASPEGSYEQYF.

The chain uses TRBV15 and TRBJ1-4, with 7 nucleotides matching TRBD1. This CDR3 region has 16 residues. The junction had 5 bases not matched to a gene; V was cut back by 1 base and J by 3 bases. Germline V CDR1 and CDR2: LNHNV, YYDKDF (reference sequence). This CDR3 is CATSRGYQGANEKLFF. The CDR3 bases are TGTGCCACCAGCAGAGGGTACCAGGGGGCTAATGAAAAACTGTTTTTT.

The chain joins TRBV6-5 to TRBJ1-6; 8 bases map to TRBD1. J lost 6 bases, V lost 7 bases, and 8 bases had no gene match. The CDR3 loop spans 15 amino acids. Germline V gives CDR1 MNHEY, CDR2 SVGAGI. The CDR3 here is CASKLGQGRNSPLHF. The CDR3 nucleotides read TGTGCCAGCAAACTCGGACAGGGCCGTAATTCACCCCTCCACTTT.

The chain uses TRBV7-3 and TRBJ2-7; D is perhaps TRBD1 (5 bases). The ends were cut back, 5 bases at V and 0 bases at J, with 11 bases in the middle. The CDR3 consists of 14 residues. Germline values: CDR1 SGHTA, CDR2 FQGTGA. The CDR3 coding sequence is TGTGCCAGCAGCCTCGACAGTAGCTCCTACGAGCAGTACTTC. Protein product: CASSLDSSSYEQYF.

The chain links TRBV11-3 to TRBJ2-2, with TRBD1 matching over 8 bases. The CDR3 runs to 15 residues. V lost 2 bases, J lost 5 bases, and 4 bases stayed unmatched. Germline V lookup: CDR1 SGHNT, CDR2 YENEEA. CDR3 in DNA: TGTGCCAGCAGCTTACAGGGGGCCGGGACCGGGGAGCTGTTTTTT. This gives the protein CASSLQGAGTGELFF. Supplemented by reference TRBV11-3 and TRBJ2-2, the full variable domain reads EAGVVQSPRYKIIEKKQPVAFWCNPISGHNTLYWYLQNLGQGPELLIRYENEEAVDDSQLPKDRFSAERLKGVDSTLKIQPAELGDSAVYLCASSLQGAGTGELFFGEGSRLTVL.

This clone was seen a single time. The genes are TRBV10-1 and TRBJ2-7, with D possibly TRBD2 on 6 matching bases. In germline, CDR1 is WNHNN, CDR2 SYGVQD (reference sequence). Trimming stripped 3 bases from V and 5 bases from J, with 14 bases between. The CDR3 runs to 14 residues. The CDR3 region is CASSDGGASDEQYF. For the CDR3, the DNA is TGCGCCAGCAGTGACGGGGGTGCAAGCGACGAGCAGTACTTC.

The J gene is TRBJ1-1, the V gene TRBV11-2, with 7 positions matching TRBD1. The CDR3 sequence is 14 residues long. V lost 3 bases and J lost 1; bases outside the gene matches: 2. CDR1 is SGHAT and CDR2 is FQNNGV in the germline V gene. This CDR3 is CASSFRTGNTEAFF. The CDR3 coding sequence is TGTGCCAGCAGCTTCCGGACAGGGAACACTGAAGCTTTCTTT.